The sequence of this TCR beta chain was determined in a study of T cell repertoires in cytomegalovirus infection. Study-level information: Carrying CMV and the relevant HLA type showed in public TCR beta signatures. Notes on the study in general: The cumulative frequency of public TCR beta families identified carriers of CMV plus the relevant HLA. Ex vivo, HLA-C-restricted CMV-specific TCR beta clonotypes prevailed over the rest of the response.

Note on this clonotype: Its antigen remains unknown.

V was shortened by 0 bases and J by 2 bases, with 8 bases between the two germline ends. Per the germline V gene, CDR1 is LNHDA and CDR2 is SQIVND (reference sequence). The CDR3 spans 14 residues. Via MiXCR, TCRdb re-called the reads, giving one row per CDR3 protein. The data contain about 180,000 distinct CDR3 sequences, about 15% of them singletons. Material for sequencing was PBMCs. The receptor's source is a human donor in good health (CMV status not recorded). Some clones in this sample may be carry-over from other donors' samples. This chain uses TRBV19 with TRBJ2-7; D gene ambiguous. The CDR3 loop reads CASSIDGNAYEQYF. In nucleotides, the CDR3 is TGTGCCAGTAGTATAGATGGCAATGCCTACGAGCAGTACTTC.